This TCR beta chain originates from a study of vaccination effects on CD4 cells after COVID-19. Note on this clone: Its antigen is as yet unknown.

Repertoires were generated with immunoSEQ multiplex PCR, while TCRdb's copy carries only in-frame clones and drops some. The profile shows fewer than 35,000 clones, roughly 76% of them singletons. The ViraFEST assay expanded antigen-specific CD4+ T cells with viral peptide pools before sequencing. Upon completion of around 9 days in culture, CD4+ T cells were isolated. Vaccination of participants consisted of two doses of either the BNT162b2 or mRNA-1273 vaccine. In culture with 8 to 10 IU/ml IL-2 and 9 to 10 ug/ml peptides, PBMC were grown at 1.5 million to 2 million per well. On days 3 and 7, fresh IL-2 medium replaced half the medium. Deletions cut 5 bases from V and 5 bases from J, with 7 bases between. This CDR3 is built from 12 residues. Germline CDR1 and CDR2: SEHNR and FQNEAQ (reference sequence). Study-wide findings and caveats: Clones from infection and from vaccination both contracted markedly late after vaccination. Healthy vaccine recipients' vaccine-induced clones were almost all SARS-CoV-2 mono-reactive.

The chain recombines TRBV7-9 with TRBJ1-5, with unresolved D. This TCR came from a human donor who received a COVID-19 vaccine. Some clones in this sample may be carry-over from other donors' samples. Sequences were derived from CD4+ T cells from PBMCs cultured with SARS-CoV-2 spike peptides, sampled after COVID-19 vaccination. The DNA for the CDR3 is TGTGCCAGCAGCCCCGAGGATCAGCCCCAGCATTTT. This translates into CASSPEDQPQHF.